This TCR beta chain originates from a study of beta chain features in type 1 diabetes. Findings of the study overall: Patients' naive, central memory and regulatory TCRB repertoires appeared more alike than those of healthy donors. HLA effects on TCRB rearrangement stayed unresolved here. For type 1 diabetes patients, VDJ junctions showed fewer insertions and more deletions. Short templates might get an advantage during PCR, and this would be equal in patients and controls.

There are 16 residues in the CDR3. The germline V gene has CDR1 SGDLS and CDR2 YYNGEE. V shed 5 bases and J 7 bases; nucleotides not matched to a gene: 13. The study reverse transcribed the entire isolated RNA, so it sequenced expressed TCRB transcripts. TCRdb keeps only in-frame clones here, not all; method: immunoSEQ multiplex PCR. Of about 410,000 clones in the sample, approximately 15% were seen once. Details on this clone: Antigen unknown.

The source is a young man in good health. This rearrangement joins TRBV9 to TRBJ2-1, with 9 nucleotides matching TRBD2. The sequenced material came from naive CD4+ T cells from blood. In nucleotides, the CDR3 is TGTGCCAGCAGTTGGGCTAGCGGGGAGGTGATTAATGAGCAGTTCTTC. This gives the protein CASSWASGEVINEQFF.